The TCR beta chain under discussion was sequenced for a study of blood T cells in healthy people across ages. A second PCR, run for about 6 to 12 cycles, used a sample-barcoded 5' primer plus a J-beta primer mix. TCRdb re-analysed the 5' RACE reads in MiXCR, keeping a single row per CDR3 protein. The profile shows hundreds of thousands of distinct CDR3 sequences, more than 40% of them singletons. CDR3 length: 14 amino acids. Germline assignment: CDR1 DFQATT and CDR2 SNEGSKA (reference sequence). V was pared by 3 bases and J by 7 bases, with 18 bases between. Comment on this clonotype: Its antigen is unknown.

Whole-study findings and limits: Per million T cells, TCR beta diversity dropped about linearly as age rose.

V usage is TRBV20-1 and J usage is TRBJ1-2; the D gene is possibly TRBD1 (6 bases). This sequence originates from a man in his fifties or sixties in good health. The sequenced sample was blood. The CDR3 DNA sequence: TGCAGTGCTAGCCTCCTTGGGGGGCCTGGTGGCTACACCTTC. Encoded protein: CSASLLGGPGGYTF.